The rows below give T cell receptor beta chains drawn from one sample of a study of shared clonotypes between healthy human individuals. The protocol was immunoSEQ multiplex PCR, while the TCRdb copy is restricted to in-frame clones and leaves out a portion. The sample carries some 2 million clones, around 96% recorded once. Input material: naive CD8+ T cells sorted from blood. The receptors were sampled from a man between 18 and 29 years old in good health. The CDR3 runs from the conserved cysteine through the conserved F or W. The D gene is left open where the match is weak. The size field is filled for only some rows; it gives once, few, many or a size class.

d_gene	v_gene	j_gene	abundance	CDR3nt	CDR3aa
-	TRBV7-9	TRBJ1-4	-	TGTGCCAGCAGCCCCACAATCGGCGAAAAACTGTTTTTT	CASSPTIGEKLFF
TRBD2	TRBV25-1	TRBJ2-1	-	TGTGCCAGCAGTGCTAGCGGCGGAGGTTTTGAGCAGTTCTTC	CASSASGGGFEQFF
-	TRBV4-3	TRBJ2-7	once	TGCGCCAGCAGCCAAGAGGCTAGCGATTGGGAGCAGTACTTC	CASSQEASDWEQYF
TRBD2	TRBV7-9	TRBJ2-5	-	TGTGCCAGCAGCTCTACGACTAGCGGGAGGGCCCGGGAGACCCAGTACTTC	CASSSTTSGRARETQYF
-	TRBV7-6	TRBJ2-7	-	TGTGCCAGCAGCTTAGGGGCAGTCTCCTACGAGCAGTACTTC	CASSLGAVSYEQYF
-	TRBV6-6	TRBJ2-7	-	TGTGCCAGCAGTTCCCCCCGATACGAGCAGTACTTC	CASSSPRYEQYF
TRBD2	TRBV19	TRBJ2-7	-	TGTGCCAGTTCTAGCGGGAGGAATTACGAGCAGTACTTC	CASSSGRNYEQYF
-	TRBV27	TRBJ2-7	-	TGTGCCAGCAGTTTAAGGTGGGCCGTCGAGCAGTACTTC	CASSLRWAVEQYF
TRBD1	TRBV5-1	TRBJ1-4	-	TGCGCCAGCAGCCAAGAGACAGGGGCAGCTAATGAAAAACTGTTTTTT	CASSQETGAANEKLFF
-	TRBV30	TRBJ2-2	once	TGTGCCTGGGGTCCTTTTGAGGGAGGGAACACCGGGGAGCTGTTTTTT	CAWGPFEGGNTGELFF
TRBD2	TRBV7-6	TRBJ2-3	-	TGTGCCAGCAGCTTCAATCTAGCGGGAGAGGATACGCAGTATTTT	CASSFNLAGEDTQYF
-	TRBV20-1	TRBJ2-3	once	TGCACTCTGCTCCCAGTTACGCAGTATTTT	CTLLPVTQYF
-	TRBV5-4	TRBJ1-1	-	TGTGCCAGCAGCTTGGGTCAGGGTCTGGGCACTGAAGCTTTCTTT	CASSLGQGLGTEAFF
-	TRBV18	TRBJ2-2	-	TGTGCCAGCTCACCACCGGTAAGGGAAGTTCCCGGGGAGCTGTTTTTT	CASSPPVREVPGELFF
-	TRBV4-2	TRBJ2-5	-	TGTGCCAGCAGCCCTGAAGCGCAGGGTCAGACCCAGTACTTC	CASSPEAQGQTQYF
TRBD1	TRBV6-1	TRBJ1-2	once	TGTGCCACCTGGGACAGGCACCCTGCTGATGGCTACACCTTC	CATWDRHPADGYTF
-	TRBV9	TRBJ1-4	-	TGTGCCAGCAGCGGGGGGTCGGACGTTAATGAAAAACTGTTTTTT	CASSGGSDVNEKLFF
-	TRBV7-9	TRBJ2-3	-	TGTGCCAGCAGCTTCGGGGGTGAAGGCACAGATACGCAGTATTTT	CASSFGGEGTDTQYF
-	TRBV14	TRBJ1-4	-	TGTGCCAGCAGCCATCAACCAGGGGCGTATGAAAAACTGTTTTTT	CASSHQPGAYEKLFF
-	TRBV29-1	TRBJ2-1	once	TGCAGCGTTGAGGACTGGACCTACAATGAGCAGTTCTTC	CSVEDWTYNEQFF
TRBD1	TRBV5-1	TRBJ1-1	-	TGCGCCAGCAGCTCGGTATTGGGTGGGCAGGGGGACACTGAAGCTTTCTTT	CASSSVLGGQGDTEAFF
-	TRBV2	TRBJ1-1	-	TGTGCCATTAGCTCGAGCACTGAAGCTTTCTTT	CAISSSTEAFF
-	TRBV10-2	TRBJ2-7	-	TGCGCCAGTCGGGATAACTACGAGCAGTACTTC	CASRDNYEQYF
-	TRBV15	TRBJ2-7	-	TGTGCCACCAGCAGAGACAACCTTGTGGAGCAGTACTTC	CATSRDNLVEQYF
TRBD1	TRBV28	TRBJ1-1	-	TGTGCCAGCAGTTTATGGGGACAGACGAACACTGAAGCTTTCTTT	CASSLWGQTNTEAFF
TRBD2	TRBV5-1	TRBJ2-2	-	TGCGCCAGCAGCTTGGCTAGCGGGACCAACACCGGGGAGCTGTTTTTT	CASSLASGTNTGELFF
-	TRBV2	TRBJ2-7	-	TGTGCCAGCAGTGAAGACGACAGAGCTTTCTACGAGCAGTACTTC	CASSEDDRAFYEQYF
TRBD2	TRBV27	TRBJ2-7	-	TGTGCCAGCAGTTTATCGGGGACTAGCGGTTTTACCTACGAGCAGTACTTC	CASSLSGTSGFTYEQYF
-	TRBV7-9	TRBJ2-3	-	TGTGCCAGCAGCTTATGGTTCCAGGACACAGATACGCAGTATTTT	CASSLWFQDTDTQYF